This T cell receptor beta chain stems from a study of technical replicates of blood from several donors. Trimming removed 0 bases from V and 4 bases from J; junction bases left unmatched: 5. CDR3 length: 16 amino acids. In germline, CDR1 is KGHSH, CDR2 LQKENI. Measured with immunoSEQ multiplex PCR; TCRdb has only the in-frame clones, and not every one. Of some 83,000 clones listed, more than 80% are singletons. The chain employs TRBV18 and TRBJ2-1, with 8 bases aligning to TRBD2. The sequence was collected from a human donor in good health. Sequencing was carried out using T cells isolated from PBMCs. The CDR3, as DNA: TGTGCCAGCTCACCACCGGGACTAGAGACTTACAATGAGCAGTTCTTC. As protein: CASSPPGLETYNEQFF. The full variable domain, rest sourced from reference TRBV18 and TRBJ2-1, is NAGVMQNPRHLVRRRGQEARLRCSPMKGHSHVYWYRQLPEEGLKFMVYLQKENIIDESGMPKERFSAEFPKEGPSILRIQQVVRGDSAAYFCASSPPGLETYNEQFFGPGTRLTVL.